This TCR beta chain appears in the sequencing data of a study of patients and donors after allogeneic stem cell transplantation. CDR1 SGHTA and CDR2 FQGNSA come from the germline V gene. Trimming removed 4 bases from V and 6 bases from J; junction bases left unmatched: 11. The CDR3 loop spans 16 amino acids. Using its own MiXCR run on the RT-PCR reads, TCRdb lists one record per CDR3 protein. The data hold 410,000 or so distinct CDR3 sequences, with more than 15% observed a single time. A few counts support this clonotype. Material for sequencing was blood, either unsorted or a sorted T cell fraction (not recorded which). This TCR was sampled from a human donor who was either an allogeneic HSCT recipient or a stem cell or donor lymphocyte infusion donor (not recorded which). It is not recorded whose cells these are; they may come from a transplant donor. The V call is TRBV7-2, the J call TRBJ2-3, with 9 nucleotides matching TRBD2. CDR3 loop: CASSYSSRGGKDTQYF. The CDR3 DNA sequence: TGTGCCAGCAGCTACTCCTCGCGGGGGGGGAAGGATACGCAGTATTTT.